Below, 21 T cell receptor beta chains from the same sample are listed, as sequenced in a study of cytomegalovirus exposure and HLA in healthy donors (dated by TCRdb to between 2016 and 2019). Libraries came from the immunoSEQ multiplex PCR assay. For the multiplex PCR, a mixture combining 60 forward primers for TCR Vbeta segments and 13 reverse primers for TCR Jbeta segments was used. TCRdb provides this immuneACCESS table in a form limited to in-frame rearrangements. Some clones are lacking; in checked studies, under half of them reflect an unresolved V gene, and why the rest are absent is not known. The sample has about 190,000 clones on record, approximately 80% of them singletons. 0.95% to 1.5% of the sample belongs to the ten largest clones. The sample comprised PBMCs. Source of these receptors: a boy between 2 and 10 years old in good health and CMV-seronegative.

Only one count was recorded for this clone. This sequence joins TRBV5-1 and TRBJ2-5; 7 positions match TRBD1. The DNA end lines up better with TRBJ2-7; the J call may be wrong. This CDR3 contains 13 residues. Germline assignment: CDR1 SGHRS and CDR2 YFSETQ. CDR3 amino acids: CASSFGQAYEQYF. In DNA form, the CDR3 reads TGCGCCAGCAGCTTCGGACAGGCCTACGAGCAGTACTTC.

The genes are TRBV7-2 and TRBJ2-2, with D uncertain. The germline V gene has CDR1 SGHTA and CDR2 FQGNSA. V shed 1 base and J shed 8 bases, with 14 bases lying between them. This CDR3 contains 15 residues. The CDR3: CASSLVPYRLGELFF. In DNA form, the CDR3 reads TGTGCCAGCAGCTTAGTCCCTTACCGACTGGGGGAGCTGTTTTTT.

This clone was recorded a few times. The V call is TRBV6-1, the J call TRBJ2-3; 7 bases line up with TRBD2. After removal of 1 base from V and 5 bases from J, the junction contained 12 bases not matched to a gene. CDR1 MNHNS and CDR2 SASEGT come from the germline V gene. The CDR3 contains 17 residues. CDR3: CASSEEGAGRVGDTQYF. The DNA of the CDR3 is TGTGCCAGCAGTGAAGAGGGTGCAGGGAGGGTCGGAGATACGCAGTATTTT.

Concerning this clone itself: Other nucleotide sequences from this sample produce the same CDR3. V is TRBV14 and J is TRBJ1-2; 8 bases agree with TRBD1. After removal of 3 bases from V and 5 bases from J, the junction contained 2 bases not matched to a gene. The CDR3 runs 13 residues. The germline CDR1 and CDR2 sequences are SGHDN and FVKESK. The CDR3 protein is CASSQDRAYGYTF. In DNA, the CDR3 is TGTGCCAGCAGCCAGGACAGGGCGTATGGCTACACCTTC.

The rearrangement joins TRBV5-6 to TRBJ2-1; TRBD2 is a possible D gene (5 bases). The CDR3 contains 12 residues. Germline lookup yields CDR1 SGHDT and CDR2 YYEEEE. V gave up 3 bases and J gave up 10 bases, with 11 bases separating them. The CDR3 protein is CASSSYKREQFF. CDR3 DNA sequence: TGTGCCAGCAGCTCCTATAAGCGGGAGCAGTTCTTC. The complete variable domain, with remaining parts taken from reference TRBV5-6 and TRBJ2-1, reads DAGVTQSPTHLIKTRGQQVTLRCSPKSGHDTVSWYQQALGQGPQFIFQYYEEEERQRGNFPDRFSGHQFPNYSSELNVNALLLGDSALYLCASSSYKREQFFGPGTRLTVL.

This sequence joins TRBV15 and TRBJ1-3, with TRBD1 matching 11 bases. V lost 7 bases, J lost 0 bases, and 8 bases stayed unmatched. This CDR3 has 17 residues. Per the germline V gene, CDR1 is LNHNV and CDR2 is YYDKDF (reference sequence). The CDR3 sequence is CATKEGTGGFSGNTIYF. CDR3 nucleotides: TGTGCCACCAAGGAGGGGACAGGGGGTTTCTCTGGAAACACCATATATTTT.

The chain joins TRBV27 to TRBJ1-6; D is possibly TRBD1 (5 bases). The CDR3 is made up of 16 amino acids. Trimming removed 5 bases at V and 0 bases at J, with 11 bases between. Germline lookup yields CDR1 MNHEY and CDR2 SMNVEV (reference sequence). The CDR3 sequence is CASSRQGGSYNSPLHF. DNA of the CDR3: TGTGCCAGCAGTAGGCAGGGAGGCTCCTATAATTCACCCCTCCACTTT.

This chain connects TRBV30 to TRBJ2-5, with 7 bases that match TRBD2. Germline CDR1 and CDR2: GTSNPN and SVGIG (reference sequence). The CDR3 covers 16 residues. V dropped 2 bases and J dropped 2; count of bases not matched to a gene: 11. The CDR3 region has the DNA TGTGCCTGGAGTCGGGCGGTTCTAGCGGTACAAGAGACCCAGTACTTC. This encodes CAWSRAVLAVQETQYF.

The CDR3 DNA sequence: TGCGCCAGCAGCCAAGTAGCGGGGACGGGGGTCGAGCAGTACTTC. This encodes CASSQVAGTGVEQYF. The chain couples TRBV4-3 to TRBJ2-7; the match to TRBD2 covers 8 bases. Trimming at V came to 1 base and at J to 6 bases, leaving 8 bases not matched to a gene. This CDR3 comprises 15 residues. CDR1 and CDR2 (germline): LGHNA, YSLEER.

This chain uses TRBV6-5 with TRBJ2-3; 7 bases align to TRBD1. CDR3 length equals 16 residues. Germline CDR1 is MNHEY and CDR2 is SVGAGI. The V segment lost 4 bases and the J segment 2 bases; nucleotides outside the gene matches: 9. CDR3: CASSFHSGQITDTQYF. CDR3 nucleotides: TGTGCCAGCAGTTTCCATTCGGGACAGATCACAGATACGCAGTATTTT.

The genes are TRBV2 and TRBJ1-2; the D is unclear. V lost 5 bases and J 5 bases, leaving 9 bases between the germline ends. The CDR3 has 12 residues. Per the germline V gene, CDR1 is SNHLY and CDR2 is FYNNEI. CDR3 region: CASSLVEYGYTF. DNA for the CDR3: TGTGCCAGCAGTTTGGTCGAGTATGGCTACACCTTC.

This chain connects TRBV6-1 to TRBJ2-7, with 8 bases lining up with TRBD2. This CDR3 is built from 15 residues. Trimming at V came to 8 bases and at J to 5 bases, leaving 14 bases not matched to a gene. The germline gives CDR1 MNHNS, CDR2 SASEGT. The CDR3 nucleotides are TGTGCCAGCGGTAATGACGTCGGGAGGGATAACGAGCAGTACTTC. This translates into CASGNDVGRDNEQYF.

The CDR3 DNA is TGCGCCAGCAGCCAGGGGGCGACACTGAGCTCTGGAAACACCATATATTTT. Amino acid sequence: CASSQGATLSSGNTIYF. The chain recombines TRBV5-1 with TRBJ1-3; 8 bases are a match to TRBD1. From germline, CDR1 is SGHRS and CDR2 YFSETQ. With 4 bases clipped from V and 0 bases from J, the junction kept 9 bases outside the gene matches. This CDR3 contains 17 residues.

This rearrangement joins TRBV30 to TRBJ2-1, with 12 bases matching TRBD2. CDR1 and CDR2 from the germline V gene are GTSNPN and SVGIG (reference sequence). The CDR3 spans 16 residues. V was pared by 0 bases and J by 4 bases, with 4 bases of the junction left unmatched. CDR3 coding DNA: TGTGCCTGGAGTGTGGTAGGACTAGCGGGGTACAATGAGCAGTTCTTC. It codes for CAWSVVGLAGYNEQFF.

This chain joins TRBV2 and TRBJ2-2; 8 bases match TRBD1. The V gene's germline CDR1 is SNHLY and CDR2 FYNNEI. This CDR3 region has 15 residues. J lost 4 bases, V lost 6 bases, and 7 bases had no gene match. CDR3 bases: TGTGCCAGCAGGGACGACAGGGGACGCACCGGGGAGCTGTTTTTT. It translates to CASRDDRGRTGELFF.

This chain links TRBV7-7 with TRBJ2-1; 11 nucleotides line up with TRBD2. CDR3 length: 15 residues. V trimming: 6 bases; J trimming: 7 bases; junction bases outside the gene matches: 8. Germline V gene data show CDR1 as SSHAT and CDR2 as FNYEAQ (reference sequence). This CDR3 reads CASSPTSGGENEQFF. DNA of the CDR3: TGTGCCAGCAGTCCTACTAGCGGGGGTGAAAATGAGCAGTTCTTC.

The chain joins TRBV7-6 to TRBJ2-1; 7 bases fit TRBD2. The V gene end was trimmed by 5 bases and the J gene end by 9 bases; junction bases not matched to a gene: 10. Germline V gene sequence: CDR1 SGHVS, CDR2 FNYEAQ. The CDR3 contains 14 residues. The CDR3 reads CASSLGAGKGEQFF. CDR3 nucleotides: TGTGCCAGCAGCCTGGGAGCGGGAAAGGGTGAGCAGTTCTTC.

The chain carries TRBV5-1 and TRBJ2-5; possible D gene TRBD2, 6 bases. Near its end, the DNA agrees better with TRBJ2-7, so the J call may be wrong. Germline assignment: CDR1 SGHRS and CDR2 YFSETQ. The CDR3 runs 14 residues. The CDR3 reads CASSLQRVPYEQYF. The CDR3 DNA reads as TGCGCCAGCAGCTTGCAGCGGGTACCCTACGAGCAGTACTTC.

The rearrangement uses TRBV5-1 and TRBJ2-5, with unresolved D. Germline V CDR1 and CDR2: SGHRS, YFSETQ. CDR3 length equals 16 residues. Trimming removed 0 bases at V and 1 base at J, with 13 bases between. For the CDR3, the DNA is TGCGCCAGCAGCTTGGTCCCTAACGCCTTCCAAGAGACCCAGTACTTC. Amino acids: CASSLVPNAFQETQYF.

This clone was seen a single time. The rearrangement joins TRBV7-2 to TRBJ2-6, with no clear D. The CDR3 consists of 15 residues. The germline V gene has CDR1 SGHTA and CDR2 FQGNSA. V lost 4 bases and J lost 2, with 9 bases in between. The CDR3 region has the DNA TGTGCCAGCAGCTCCCCGTTCGCTGGGGCCAACGTCCTGACTTTC. Residues: CASSSPFAGANVLTF. The entire variable domain, with the rest obtained from reference TRBV7-2 and TRBJ2-6, is as follows: GAGVSQSPSNKVTEKGKDVELRCDPISGHTALYWYRQSLGQGLEFLIYFQGNSAPDKSGLPSDRFSAERTGGSVSTLTIQRTQQEDSAVYLCASSSPFAGANVLTFGAGSRLTVL.

The chain links TRBV28 to TRBJ1-2; the D gene is possibly TRBD1 (5 bases). Germline V gives CDR1 MDHEN, CDR2 SYDVKM. The CDR3 runs to 12 residues. V lost 6 bases, J lost 8 bases, and 13 bases lay in between. The CDR3 bases are TGTGCCAGCAGCCAGACAGTTTTCGGCTACACCTTC. This sequence encodes CASSQTVFGYTF.